The clone carrying this TCR beta chain was picked up a small number of times. What it recognizes is unknown. The sample comes from a study of cytomegalovirus exposure and HLA in healthy donors. Across the whole study: Inside one of the first data releases sat about 85 million unique TCRs taken from HLA-typed donors. Study results and limitations: Rare sequences made up most TCRs, while some public TCRs were found in many donors. The only immune exposure information that was available was CMV serostatus.

The PCR made use of 60 Vbeta and 13 Jbeta primers. Only in-frame clones appear in the TCRdb table, and some are missing; sequencing was by immunoSEQ multiplex PCR. The table shows 90,000 or so clones, with roughly 69% occurring only once. J was trimmed by 3 bases and V by 1 base; bases with no gene match: 3. This CDR3 has 15 residues. In germline, CDR1 is MGHRA, CDR2 YSYEKL. The material sequenced was PBMCs. V and J are TRBV4-1 and TRBJ1-2; 9 nucleotides match TRBD1. The source is a man over 45 in good health and CMV-seronegative. In DNA form, the CDR3 reads TGCGCCAGCAGCCAAGCAGGACAGGGGTACTATGGCTACACCTTC. Translated: CASSQAGQGYYGYTF.